This entry lists 8 T cell receptor beta chains sequenced from one sample in a study of identical twins' blood T cells. TCRdb fed the 5' RACE reads into MiXCR, producing one record per CDR3 protein. Here the sample spans 350,000 to 450,000 distinct CDR3 sequences, 25% to 35% being singletons. The sample comprised PBMCs. Source of these receptors: a woman between 18 and 55 years old in good health.

Remarks on this clonotype: The CDR3 end shows no conserved phenylalanine or tryptophan, and so a read error is likely. V is TRBV11-3 and J is TRBJ2-5; D gene uncertain. Trimming left V 1 base short and J 4 bases short, with 10 bases between. Germline loops: CDR1 SGHNT, CDR2 YENEEA. The CDR3 is made up of 14 amino acids. The CDR3, as DNA: TGTGCCAGCAGCTTAGTTTACGGGCGAGAGACCCAGTACTCC. This sequence encodes CASSLVYGRETQYS.

This clonotype was found a few times. The gene calls are TRBV19 and TRBJ1-2; D remains ambiguous. From germline, CDR1 is LNHDA and CDR2 SQIVND (reference sequence). V dropped 3 bases and J dropped 8 bases, with 10 bases sitting between them. The CDR3 totals 12 residues. The CDR3 spells CASSIPREGYTF. CDR3 DNA sequence: TGTGCCAGTAGTATTCCACGGGAGGGCTACACCTTC.

The V call is TRBV7-9, the J call TRBJ1-1; the match to TRBD1 covers 10 bases. Germline assignment: CDR1 SEHNR and CDR2 FQNEAQ (reference sequence). CDR3 length equals 16 residues. The trim removed 8 bases at V and 3 bases at J, leaving 12 bases unmatched. In DNA form, the CDR3 reads TGTGCCAGCCACTCACTATTCGGGACAGGGGACACTGAAGCTTTCTTT. Its translation is CASHSLFGTGDTEAFF.

V gene TRBV7-9 combines with J gene TRBJ2-2; D gene unclear. Trimming cost V 5 bases and J 7 bases, with 14 bases left between them. This CDR3 comprises 14 residues. Germline CDR1 is SEHNR and CDR2 is FQNEAQ (reference sequence). The DNA for the CDR3 is TGTGCCAGCAGCCGAAGGATTTTTAGCGGGGAGCTGTTTTTT. Translating it yields CASSRRIFSGELFF.

This clonotype was seen a few times. The chain links TRBV9 to TRBJ1-1, with unresolved D. Trimming shortened V by 2 bases and J by 6 bases, and 8 bases separated the two germline ends. CDR1 is SGDLS and CDR2 is YYNGEE in the germline V gene. CDR3 length equals 12 residues. The CDR3 region is CASSVGSSEAFF. CDR3 coding DNA: TGTGCCAGCAGCGTTGGGAGCTCTGAAGCTTTCTTT.

The CDR3 nucleotides are TGTGCCAGCAGACACACCTACAAACAGGGACAGCCCCAGCATTTT. It translates to CASRHTYKQGQPQHF. The chain links TRBV6-5 to TRBJ1-5, with D perhaps TRBD1 (6 bases). Trimming pared 6 bases from V and 7 bases from J, leaving 19 bases between. The CDR3 covers 15 residues. The V gene's germline CDR1 is MNHEY and CDR2 SVGAGI.

The rearrangement links TRBV20-1 to TRBJ2-3, with 7 bases fitting TRBD2. Germline CDR1 DFQATT, CDR2 SNEGSKA (reference sequence). The CDR3 spans 14 residues. The trim removed 1 base at V and 2 bases at J, leaving 3 bases unmatched. The CDR3 coding sequence is TGCAGTGCTAGAGCCGAGCGGGACACAGATACGCAGTATTTT. Translation gives CSARAERDTDTQYF.

This clonotype has more than one count but fewer than ten. This rearrangement joins TRBV20-1 to TRBJ2-1, with TRBD1 as a possible D gene (5 bases). CDR1 and CDR2 (germline): DFQATT, SNEGSKA (reference sequence). The CDR3 spans 15 residues. The V end was cut by 2 bases, the J end by 0 bases, with 11 bases between. CDR3 protein: CSARKGKLSYNEQFF. The DNA of the CDR3 is TGCAGTGCTAGAAAGGGGAAACTCTCCTACAATGAGCAGTTCTTC.